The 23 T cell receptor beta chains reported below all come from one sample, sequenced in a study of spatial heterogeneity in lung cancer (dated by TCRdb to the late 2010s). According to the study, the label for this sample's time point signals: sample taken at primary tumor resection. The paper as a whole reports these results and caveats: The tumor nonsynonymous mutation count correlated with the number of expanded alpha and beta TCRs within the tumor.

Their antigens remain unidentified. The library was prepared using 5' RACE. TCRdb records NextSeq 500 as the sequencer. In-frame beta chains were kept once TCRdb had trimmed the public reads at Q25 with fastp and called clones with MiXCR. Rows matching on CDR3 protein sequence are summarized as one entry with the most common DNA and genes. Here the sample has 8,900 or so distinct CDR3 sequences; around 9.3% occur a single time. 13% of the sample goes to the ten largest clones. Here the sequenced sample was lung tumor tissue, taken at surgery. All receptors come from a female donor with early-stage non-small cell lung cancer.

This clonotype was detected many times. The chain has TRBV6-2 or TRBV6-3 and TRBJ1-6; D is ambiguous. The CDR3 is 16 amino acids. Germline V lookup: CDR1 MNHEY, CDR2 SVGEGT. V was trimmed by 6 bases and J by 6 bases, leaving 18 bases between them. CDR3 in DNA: TGTGCCAGCAGACTGGAAGACCGAGGGTTTAATTCACCCCTCCACTTT. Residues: CASRLEDRGFNSPLHF.

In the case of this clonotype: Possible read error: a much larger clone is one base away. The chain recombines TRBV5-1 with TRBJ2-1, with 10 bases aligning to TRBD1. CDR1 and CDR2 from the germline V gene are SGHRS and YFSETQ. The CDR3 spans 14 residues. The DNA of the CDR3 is TGCGCCAGCAGCGAGGGACAGGGGATGAATGTGCAGTTCTTC. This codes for CASSEGQGMNVQFF.

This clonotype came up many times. Here the CDR3 reads CASSQVPASSGAQETQYF. In DNA form, the CDR3 reads TGTGCCAGCAGCCAAGTCCCCGCTAGCAGTGGTGCACAAGAGACCCAGTACTTC. V is TRBV3-1 and J is TRBJ2-5, with D perhaps matching TRBD2 (5 bases). The germline CDR1 and CDR2 sequences are LGHDT and YNNKEL (reference sequence). This CDR3 is built from 18 residues. Trimming removed 1 base from V and 2 bases from J, with 20 bases in between.

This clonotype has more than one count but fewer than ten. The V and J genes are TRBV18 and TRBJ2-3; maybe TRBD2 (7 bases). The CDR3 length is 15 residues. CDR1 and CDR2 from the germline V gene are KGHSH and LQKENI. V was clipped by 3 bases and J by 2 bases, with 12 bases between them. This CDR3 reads CASSPGGAFTDTQYF. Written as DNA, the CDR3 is TGTGCCAGCTCACCGGGGGGGGCCTTCACAGATACGCAGTATTTT.

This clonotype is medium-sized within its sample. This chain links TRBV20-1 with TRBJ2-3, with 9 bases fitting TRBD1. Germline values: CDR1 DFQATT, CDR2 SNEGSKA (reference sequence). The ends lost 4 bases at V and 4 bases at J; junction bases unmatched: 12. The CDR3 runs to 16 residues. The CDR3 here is CSATRDRERKADTQYF. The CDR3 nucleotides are TGCAGTGCTACCCGGGACAGGGAGAGGAAGGCAGATACGCAGTATTTT.

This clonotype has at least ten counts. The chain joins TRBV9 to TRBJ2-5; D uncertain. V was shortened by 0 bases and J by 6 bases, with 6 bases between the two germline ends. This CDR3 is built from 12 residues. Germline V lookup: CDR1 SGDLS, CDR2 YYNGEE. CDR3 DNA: TGTGCCAGCAGCGTAGACCAGAAGACCCAGTACTTC. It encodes CASSVDQKTQYF.

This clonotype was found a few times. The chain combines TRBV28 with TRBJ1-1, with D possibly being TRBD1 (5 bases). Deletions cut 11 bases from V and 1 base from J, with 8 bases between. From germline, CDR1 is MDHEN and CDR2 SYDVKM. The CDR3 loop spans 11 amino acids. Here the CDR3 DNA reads TGTGCCGGGGGGAGGAACACTGAAGCTTTCTTT. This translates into CAGGRNTEAFF. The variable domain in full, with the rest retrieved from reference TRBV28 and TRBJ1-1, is DVKVTQSSRYLVKRTGEKVFLECVQDMDHENMFWYRQDPGLGLRLIYFSYDVKMKEKGDIPEGYSVSREKKERFSLILESASTNQTSMYLCAGGRNTEAFFGQGTRLTVV.

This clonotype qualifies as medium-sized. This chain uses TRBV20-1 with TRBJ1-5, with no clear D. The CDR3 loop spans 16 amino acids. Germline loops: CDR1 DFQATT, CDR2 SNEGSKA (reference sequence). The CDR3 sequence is CSACTTGSPGNQPQHF. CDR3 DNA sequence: TGCAGCGCATGCACTACGGGCAGCCCAGGCAATCAGCCCCAGCATTTT.

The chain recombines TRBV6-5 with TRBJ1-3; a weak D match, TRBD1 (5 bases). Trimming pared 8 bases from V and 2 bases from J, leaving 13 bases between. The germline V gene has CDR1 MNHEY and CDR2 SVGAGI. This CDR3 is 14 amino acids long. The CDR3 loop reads CASRQGFPGNTIYF. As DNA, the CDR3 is TGTGCCAGCCGCCAGGGTTTCCCTGGAAACACCATATATTTT.

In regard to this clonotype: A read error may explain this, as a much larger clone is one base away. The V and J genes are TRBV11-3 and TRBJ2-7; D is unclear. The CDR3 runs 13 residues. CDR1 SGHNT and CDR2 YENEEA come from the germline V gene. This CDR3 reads CASSLVGSYKQYF. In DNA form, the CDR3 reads TGTGCCAGCAGCTTAGTGGGGTCCTACAAGCAGTACTTC. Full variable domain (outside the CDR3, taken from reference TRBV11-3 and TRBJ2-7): EAGVVQSPRYKIIEKKQPVAFWCNPISGHNTLYWYLQNLGQGPELLIRYENEEAVDDSQLPKDRFSAERLKGVDSTLKIQPAELGDSAVYLCASSLVGSYKQYFGPGTRLTVT.

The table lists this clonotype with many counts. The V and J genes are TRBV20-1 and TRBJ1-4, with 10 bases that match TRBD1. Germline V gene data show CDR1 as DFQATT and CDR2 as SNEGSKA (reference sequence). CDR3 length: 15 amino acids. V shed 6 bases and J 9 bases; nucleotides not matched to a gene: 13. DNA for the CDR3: TGCAGTGCAGAAAACCCGGGACAGGGGATGCAAAAACTGTTTTTT. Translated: CSAENPGQGMQKLFF.

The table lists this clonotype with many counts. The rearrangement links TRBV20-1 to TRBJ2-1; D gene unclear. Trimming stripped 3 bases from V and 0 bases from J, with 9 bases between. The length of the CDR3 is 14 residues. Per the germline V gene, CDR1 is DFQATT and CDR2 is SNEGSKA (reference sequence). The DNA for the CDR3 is TGCAGTGCTAGGACCATGAGCTCCTACAATGAGCAGTTCTTC. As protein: CSARTMSSYNEQFF.

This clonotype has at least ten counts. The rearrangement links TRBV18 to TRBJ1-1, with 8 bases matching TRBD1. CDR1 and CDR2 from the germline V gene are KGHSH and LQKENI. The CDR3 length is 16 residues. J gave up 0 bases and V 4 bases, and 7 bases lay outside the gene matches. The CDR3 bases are TGTGCCAGCTCACAGGGACAGGACCGAATGAACACTGAAGCTTTCTTT. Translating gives CASSQGQDRMNTEAFF.

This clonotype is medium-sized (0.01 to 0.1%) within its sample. The DNA of the CDR3 is TGTGCCAGCAGTTACCAGGGGGGGAGTAGACTGTTTTTT. Its translation: CASSYQGGSRLFF. The V gene is TRBV12-3 or TRBV12-4, the J gene TRBJ1-4, with TRBD1 matching over 7 bases. J gave up 13 bases and V 4 bases, and 9 bases lay outside the gene matches. The CDR3 loop spans 13 amino acids.

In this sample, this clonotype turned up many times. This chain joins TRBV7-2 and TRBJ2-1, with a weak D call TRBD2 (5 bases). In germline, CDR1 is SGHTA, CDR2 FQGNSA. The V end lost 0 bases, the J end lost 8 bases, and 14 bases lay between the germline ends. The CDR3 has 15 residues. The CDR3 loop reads CASSLAPRGLDEQFF. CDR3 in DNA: TGTGCCAGCAGCTTAGCGCCACGGGGTTTGGATGAGCAGTTCTTC.

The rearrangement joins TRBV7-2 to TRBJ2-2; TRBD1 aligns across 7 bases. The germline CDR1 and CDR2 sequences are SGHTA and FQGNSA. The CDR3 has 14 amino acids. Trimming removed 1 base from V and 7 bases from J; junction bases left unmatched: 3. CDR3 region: CASSLGQGSGELFF. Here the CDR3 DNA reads TGTGCCAGCAGCTTAGGACAGGGTAGCGGGGAGCTGTTTTTT.

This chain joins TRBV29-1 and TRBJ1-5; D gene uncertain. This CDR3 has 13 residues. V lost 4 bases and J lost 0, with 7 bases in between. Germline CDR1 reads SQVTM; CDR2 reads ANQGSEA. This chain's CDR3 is CSVAGYSNQPQHF. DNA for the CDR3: TGCAGCGTTGCGGGATATAGCAATCAGCCCCAGCATTTT.

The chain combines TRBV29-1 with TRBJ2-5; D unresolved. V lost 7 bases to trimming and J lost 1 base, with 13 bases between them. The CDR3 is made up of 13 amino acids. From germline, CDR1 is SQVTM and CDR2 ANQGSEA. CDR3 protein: CSGSGVLQETQYF. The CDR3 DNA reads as TGCAGCGGGTCTGGGGTGCTCCAAGAGACCCAGTACTTC. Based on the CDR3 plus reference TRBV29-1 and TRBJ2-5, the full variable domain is SAVISQKPSRDICQRGTSLTIQCQVDSQVTMMFWYRQQPGQSLTLIATANQGSEATYESGFVIDKFPISRPNLTFSTLTVSNMSPEDSSIYLCSGSGVLQETQYFGPGTRLLVL.

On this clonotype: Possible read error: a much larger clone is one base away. The CDR3 here is CASSGGTGNQPQHF. The CDR3 DNA follows: TGTGCCAGCAGTGGGGGGACAGGCAATCAGCCCCAGCATTTT. The gene calls are TRBV2 and TRBJ1-5, with TRBD1 matching 7 bases. This CDR3 comprises 14 residues. From germline, CDR1 is SNHLY and CDR2 FYNNEI. J lost 2 bases, V lost 4 bases, and 2 bases had no gene match.

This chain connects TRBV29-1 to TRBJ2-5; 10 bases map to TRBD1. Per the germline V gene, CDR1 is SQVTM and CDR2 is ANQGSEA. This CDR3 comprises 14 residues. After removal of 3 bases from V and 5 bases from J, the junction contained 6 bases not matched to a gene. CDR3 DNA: TGCAGCGTTGACAGGGACAGGGGAGGGGAGACCCAGTACTTC. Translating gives CSVDRDRGGETQYF.

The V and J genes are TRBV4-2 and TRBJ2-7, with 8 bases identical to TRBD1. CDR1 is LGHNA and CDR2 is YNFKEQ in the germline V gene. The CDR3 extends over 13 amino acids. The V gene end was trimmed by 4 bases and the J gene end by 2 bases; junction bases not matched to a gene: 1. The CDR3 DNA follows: TGTGCCAGCAGCCGGACAGGGACCTACGAGCAGTACTTC. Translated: CASSRTGTYEQYF.

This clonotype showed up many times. The CDR3 nucleotides read TGTGCCAGCAGCTTAGCGCACACCTCCACAGATACGCAGTATTTT. Translation: CASSLAHTSTDTQYF. The chain is built from TRBV7-2 and TRBJ2-3; D unresolved. Germline V gene data show CDR1 as SGHTA and CDR2 as FQGNSA. With 0 bases removed from V and 2 bases from J, the gap between germline ends came to 9 bases. This CDR3 spans 15 amino acids.

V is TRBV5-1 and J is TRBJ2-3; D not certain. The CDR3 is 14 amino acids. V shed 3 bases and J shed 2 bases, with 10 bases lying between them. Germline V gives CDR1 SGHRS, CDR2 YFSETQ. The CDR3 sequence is CASSSLVFTDTQYF. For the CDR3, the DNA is TGCGCCAGCAGCTCGCTAGTTTTCACAGATACGCAGTATTTT.